This T cell receptor beta chain was identified in a study of immune heterogeneity within non-small cell lung tumors. About the research overall: With respect to histology, the tumors encompassed a few squamous cell carcinomas, fewer than 11 non-squamous carcinomas and 1 not otherwise specified. Study outcomes and limitations: High-frequency clones unique to single sites coexisted with identical dominant CDR3 beta clonotypes that recurred across tumor sites within a patient. The repertoire of each individual patient held high-frequency T-cell receptor beta clonotypes that were largely distinct from those of other patients.

The template consisted of bulk tumor genomic DNA, with 600 ng used per sample. In surgery, several biopsies were collected from each primary tumor at widely spaced sites. Samples came from untreated patients having curative surgery for newly diagnosed non-small cell lung cancer. It was a multiplex PCR that amplified TCR beta CDR3, with 32 V and 13 J primers. MiXCR, applied by TCRdb to the multiplex PCR reads, yields one record per CDR3 protein. This sample carries about 5,600 distinct CDR3 sequences, roughly 18% of them seen once, and the ten largest clones take approximately 3.8%. The CDR3 length is 14 residues. Germline assignment: CDR1 MGHDK and CDR2 SYGVNS. Trimming removed 10 bases at V and 6 bases at J, with 19 bases between. Regarding this clonotype: Its antigen is not known. A read error may explain this, as a much larger clone is one base away.

The source of this sequence is a man between 35 and 55 years old with non-small cell lung cancer. The source material was lung tumor tissue. The V and J genes are TRBV25-1 and TRBJ1-5; a possible D gene is TRBD1 (5 bases). CDR3 residues: CAISEQGVGQPQHF. CDR3 bases: TGTGCCATCAGCGAACAAGGGGTCGGTCAGCCCCAGCATTTT. The entire variable domain, with the rest obtained from reference TRBV25-1 and TRBJ1-5, is as follows: EADIYQTPRYLVIGTGKKITLECSQTMGHDKMYWYQQDPGMELHLIHYSYGVNSTEKGDLSSESTVSRIRTEHFPLTLESARPSHTSQYLCAISEQGVGQPQHFGDGTRLSIL.